The 11 T cell receptor beta chains given below trace back to one sample, sequenced in a study of blood T cell repertoires in COVID-19. The protocol was immunoSEQ multiplex PCR, while the TCRdb copy is restricted to in-frame clones and leaves out a portion. The sample lists around 42,000 clones, about nine tenths seen once, with over 3.5% in the top ten. Specimen: peripheral blood. The source is a human donor in a cohort sampled during active COVID-19.

This sequence joins TRBV21-1 and TRBJ2-3; the DNA was not used to check the table's D call, TRBD2. TRBV21-1 is a documented pseudogene. The CDR3 contains 15 residues. In nucleotides, the CDR3 is TGTGCCAGCAGAAAGAAGCGGGGGTTCACAGATACGCAGTATTTT. Its protein is CASRKKRGFTDTQYF.

This clone was seen more than once but under ten times. The V and J genes are TRBV6-5 and TRBJ2-7; TRBD1 matches 9 bases. This CDR3 is 15 amino acids long. V lost 2 bases and J lost 4; bases outside the gene matches: 6. Looked up from germline, CDR1 is MNHEY and CDR2 is SVGAGI. CDR3: CASSYRGQGLYEQYF. The CDR3 region has the DNA TGTGCCAGCAGTTACAGGGGACAGGGTTTGTACGAGCAGTACTTC.

This clone has just a few counts. DNA for the CDR3: TGCGCCAGCAGCTTGGACGGGACAGGGAAGTATGGCTACACCTTC. Residues: CASSLDGTGKYGYTF. V and J are TRBV5-1 and TRBJ1-2, with 9 positions matching TRBD1. V shed 0 bases and J 5 bases; nucleotides not matched to a gene: 5. Germline V gene sequence: CDR1 SGHRS, CDR2 YFSETQ. CDR3 size: 15 residues.

The chain is built from TRBV19 and TRBJ1-1; 8 nucleotides agree with TRBD1. This CDR3 is 15 amino acids long. Germline V gives CDR1 LNHDA, CDR2 SQIVND (reference sequence). With 5 bases clipped from V and 4 bases from J, the junction kept 9 bases outside the gene matches. CDR3 bases: TGTGCCAGTAGTCGGACAGGGAGGGTTGGCACTGAAGCTTTCTTT. As protein: CASSRTGRVGTEAFF.

The chain links TRBV4-3 to TRBJ2-1; a possible D gene is TRBD1 (6 bases). The V and J ends lost 0 bases and 13 bases respectively, with 22 bases between them. The germline V gene has CDR1 LGHNA and CDR2 YSLEER. This CDR3 comprises 16 residues. CDR3 protein: CASSQDHRAGTQSQFF. In DNA form, the CDR3 reads TGCGCCAGCAGCCAAGATCACCGGGCAGGGACACAATCTCAGTTCTTC.

The rearrangement joins TRBV6-4 to TRBJ1-2; D gene uncertain. From germline, CDR1 is MRHNA and CDR2 SNTAGT. The CDR3 extends over 14 amino acids. V lost 3 bases, J lost 2 bases, and 10 bases lay in between. Here the CDR3 DNA reads TGTGCCAGCAGTGAAGGAGGGCCGAACTATGGCTACACCTTC. It is translated as CASSEGGPNYGYTF.

The gene calls are TRBV19 and TRBJ2-7; possible D gene TRBD2, 7 bases. Germline-derived CDR1 and CDR2 are LNHDA and SQIVND (reference sequence). CDR3 length: 15 residues. V lost 7 bases and J 3 bases, leaving 19 bases between the germline ends. CDR3 nucleotide sequence: TGTGCCAGTAATCGAGGGGGGGCGAACAACTACGAGCAGTACTTC. Protein sequence: CASNRGGANNYEQYF.

The J gene is TRBJ1-1, the V gene TRBV5-4; TRBD1 matches at 9 bases. V lost 5 bases and J lost 7; bases outside the gene matches: 9. Per the germline V gene, CDR1 is SGHNT and CDR2 is YYREEE (reference sequence). CDR3 size: 14 residues. CDR3 region: CASRPGQGYVEAFF. CDR3 nucleotide sequence: TGTGCCAGCAGACCGGGACAGGGTTATGTTGAAGCTTTCTTT.

The CDR3 DNA is TGTGCCAGCGGGCGGGCGGGGGGAACCTACGAGCAGTACTTC. Encoded protein: CASGRAGGTYEQYF. V and J are TRBV2 and TRBJ2-7, with 8 bases that match TRBD2. This CDR3 spans 14 amino acids. Losses at the gene ends were 8 bases for V and 2 bases for J; bases not matched to a gene: 8. Germline CDR1 SNHLY, CDR2 FYNNEI. The whole variable domain, filled in from reference TRBV2 and TRBJ2-7, reads EPEVTQTPSHQVTQMGQEVILRCVPISNHLYFYWYRQILGQKVEFLVSFYNNEISEKSEIFDDQFSVERPDGSNFTLKIRSTKLEDSAMYFCASGRAGGTYEQYFGPGTRLTVT.

The table lists this clone with a few counts. This chain joins TRBV7-2 and TRBJ1-5; 8 bases agree with TRBD1. Germline CDR1 reads SGHTA; CDR2 reads FQGNSA. The V gene end was trimmed by 4 bases and the J gene end by 6 bases; junction bases not matched to a gene: 2. The CDR3 contains 13 residues. The DNA of the CDR3 is TGTGCCAGCAGCTCCAGGGGGCGTCAGCCCCAGCATTTT. Protein sequence: CASSSRGRQPQHF.

The rearrangement uses TRBV3-1 (or the pseudogene TRBV3-2) and TRBJ1-2, with a weak D call TRBD1 (5 bases). Germline CDR1 is LGHDT and CDR2 is YNNKEL (reference sequence). This CDR3 is 13 amino acids long. V was trimmed by 6 bases and J by 9 bases, leaving 17 bases between them. The CDR3: CASREGAGRRYTF. CDR3 coding DNA: TGTGCCAGCAGGGAAGGGGCAGGTAGGCGCTACACCTTC.